These T cell receptor beta chains were read from a single sample in a study of CD8 T cells in ankylosing spondylitis. TCRdb passed the 5' RACE reads through MiXCR, listing each CDR3 protein once. The data show approximately 400,000 distinct CDR3 sequences, about 15% seen once. The sample comprised blood, either unsorted or a sorted T cell fraction (not recorded which). The receptors come from a male donor with ankylosing spondylitis. The CDR3 runs from the conserved cysteine through the conserved F or W. D genes are given only for firm matches.

V	D	J	CDR3
TRBV5-1	.	TRBJ2-3	CASRTGGTDTQYF
TRBV29-1	.	TRBJ1-3	CSVDLLNTIYF
TRBV2	TRBD1	TRBJ1-2	CASLPGTGGNYGYTF
TRBV3-1	TRBD1	TRBJ1-2	CASSQEGTGDEGYTF
TRBV7-2	.	TRBJ1-1	CASSPRNMGRTEAFF
TRBV7-2	TRBD2	TRBJ2-3	CASSLAGRFSDTQYF
TRBV7-9	.	TRBJ1-2	CASSDQINYGYTF
TRBV11-1	TRBD2	TRBJ2-2	CASSLNGAGGRTGELFF
TRBV15	TRBD2	TRBJ2-3	CAILAGSTDTQYF
TRBV27	TRBD2	TRBJ2-7	CACSLSSGGPLQAYEQYF
TRBV7-2	.	TRBJ1-6	CASSRDTHNSPLHF
TRBV5-1	TRBD2	TRBJ2-1	CASSLERGGASEQFF
TRBV12-5	.	TRBJ1-3	CASGEQGTGNTIYF
TRBV7-9	.	TRBJ1-2	CASSRDTGRIDGYTF
TRBV29-1	TRBD1	TRBJ2-7	CSVEMTGGYEQYF
TRBV5-1	.	TRBJ1-5	CASSLGDRRDQPQHF
TRBV20-1	TRBD1	TRBJ2-7	CSAPDRVLDSSYEQYF
TRBV7-2	TRBD1	TRBJ1-4	CASSLQGAFEKLFF
TRBV19	.	TRBJ2-3	CASTPSPRSTDTQYF
TRBV7-7	TRBD1	TRBJ2-2	CASSATGGETGELFF
TRBV12-3/TRBV12-4	.	TRBJ1-5	CASSYGGFEPQHF
TRBV21-1	.	TRBJ1-1	CATSGRNTEAFF
TRBV7-3	.	TRBJ1-1	CASSLTPGPSEAFF
TRBV11-1	TRBD1	TRBJ2-4	CASGRTGGTKNIQYF
TRBV2	TRBD1	TRBJ1-4	CASSLQGKANEKLFF
TRBV28	.	TRBJ2-1	CASSLPWGRGEQFF